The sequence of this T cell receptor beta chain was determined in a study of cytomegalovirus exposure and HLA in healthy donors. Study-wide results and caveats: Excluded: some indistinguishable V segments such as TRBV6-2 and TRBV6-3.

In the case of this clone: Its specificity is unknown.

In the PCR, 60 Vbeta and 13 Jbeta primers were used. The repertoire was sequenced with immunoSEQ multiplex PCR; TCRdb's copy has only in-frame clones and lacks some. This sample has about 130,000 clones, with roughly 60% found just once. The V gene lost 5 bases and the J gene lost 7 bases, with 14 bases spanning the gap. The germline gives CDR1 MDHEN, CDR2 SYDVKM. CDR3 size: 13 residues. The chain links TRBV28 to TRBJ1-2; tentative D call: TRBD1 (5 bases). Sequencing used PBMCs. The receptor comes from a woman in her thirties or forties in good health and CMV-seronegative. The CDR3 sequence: CASSPPSDTGYTF. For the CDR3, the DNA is TGTGCCAGCAGTCCCCCGTCGGACACTGGCTACACCTTC.